This T cell receptor (beta chain) was sequenced in a study of cytomegalovirus exposure and HLA in healthy donors (dated by TCRdb to about 2017). For context, the study as a whole: The 666 repertoires of the first cohort and the 120 validation repertoires were produced on the same platform, according to a later analysis. The study aimed to test whether signatures of past pathogen exposure could be identified by cataloging public T cell receptors. A separate validation cohort of over 95 different subjects was used in addition to the 666-subject first cohort. To predict cytomegalovirus infection status, the study combined high-throughput TCR immunosequencing, statistical association of individual TCRs with disease status, and machine learning.

Preparation of the library involved the immunoSEQ multiplex PCR assay. Regarding the original processing steps: A statistical classification framework was built to diagnose cytomegalovirus status from the catalog of TCR beta chain sequences. Imported from immuneACCESS, the table was reduced by TCRdb to in-frame sequences with V and J called. These copies leave out some clones; in studies compared against another copy, an unresolved V gene accounts for under half, and the cause of the remainder is not known. V, J and clone size were drawn from that table, and D and trimming were deduced from the DNA. The sample yields fewer than 200,000 clones; nearly 90% were counted once. Of the sample, 4% to 4.5% is held by the ten largest clones. Separate from the approximately 690-subject first cohort, the validation cohort of some 130 subjects was the group to which the donors belonged. Details on this clone: Its binding antigen is unknown. No base quality information exists; no much larger clone differs at one position.

CDR1 and CDR2 (SGDLS, YYNGEE) derive from the germline V gene. V is shortened by 3 bases, J by 4 bases, and the region joining them spans 14 bases. The CDR3 has 15 amino acids, counting the end cysteine and phenylalanine. Of all the DNA, just the CDR3 is kept, 45 bases in frame from base 1. The research as a whole found: It was suggested by the authors that the approach could potentially be generalized to other disease states and immunological phenotypes. In vitro tests confirmed that a few of the cytomegalovirus-associated TCR beta chains recognize cytomegalovirus antigens. The validation cohort had no HLA typing available for a later analysis, so co-occurrence within that cohort was assessed over all 130 or so repertoires. In both the original and validation cohorts, the classifier was reported to diagnose cytomegalovirus status with high specificity and sensitivity. Across donors, most TCR sequences were observed very rarely, whereas some public TCRs were present in many individuals. The study gave a list of about 170 TCR beta chains associated with cytomegalovirus. In a later analysis, TCRs clustered in the first cohort were found to also tend to co-occur in the roughly 110 validation repertoires, with 90% to 95% of cluster scores above 0.

The source is a man aged 18 to 30 in good health and CMV-seropositive. The sample comprised PBMCs. The V and J segments used are TRBV9 and TRBJ1-3; the D gene is perhaps TRBD1, on 6 matching bases. The DNA reads as follows: TGTGCCAGCAGCGACGGACAGAGACAAGGAAACACCATATATTTT. Translated, it gives CASSDGQRQGNTIYF.